The sample holds many counts of the clone carrying this T cell receptor beta chain. The source of the sample is a study of response to subunit inactivated influenza vaccine. This CDR3 has 15 residues. The germline CDR1 and CDR2 sequences are MNHNS and SASEGT. Trimming took 6 bases from V and 2 from J; bases not matched to a gene: 6. TCRdb used MiXCR to reprocess the RT-PCR reads, holding one entry per CDR3 protein. The table records 400,000 to 550,000 distinct CDR3 sequences, about 25% of them present only once. The TCR comes from a man aged 45-65 years who received an inactivated influenza vaccine. The gene calls are TRBV6-1 and TRBJ2-1, with TRBD1 matching 8 bases. Sequencing was performed on CD4+ T cells sorted from PBMCs, taken 4 to 6 days after vaccination. The CDR3 spells CASSRGQVTYNEQFF. The CDR3 DNA follows: TGTGCCAGCAGCCGGGGACAGGTGACCTACAATGAGCAGTTCTTC.